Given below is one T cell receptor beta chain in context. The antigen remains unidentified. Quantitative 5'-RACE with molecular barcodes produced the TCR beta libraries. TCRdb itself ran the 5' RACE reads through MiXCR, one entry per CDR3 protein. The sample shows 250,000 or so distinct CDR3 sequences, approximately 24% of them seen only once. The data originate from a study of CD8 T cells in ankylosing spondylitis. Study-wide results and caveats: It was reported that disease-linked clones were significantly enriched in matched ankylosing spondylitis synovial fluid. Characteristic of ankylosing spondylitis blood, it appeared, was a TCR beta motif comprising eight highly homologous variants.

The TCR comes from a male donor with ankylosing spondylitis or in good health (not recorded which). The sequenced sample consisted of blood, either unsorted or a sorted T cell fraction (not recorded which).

DNA for the CDR3: TGTGCCATCAGGAAAACCGGGACTAGCGGGGGCGATACGCAGTATTTT. Protein: CAIRKTGTSGGDTQYF. This rearrangement joins TRBV10-3 to TRBJ2-3, with TRBD2 matching 14 bases. The CDR3 spans 16 residues. Germline loops: CDR1 ENHRY, CDR2 SYGVKD. The V segment lost 6 bases and the J segment 6 bases; nucleotides outside the gene matches: 8.